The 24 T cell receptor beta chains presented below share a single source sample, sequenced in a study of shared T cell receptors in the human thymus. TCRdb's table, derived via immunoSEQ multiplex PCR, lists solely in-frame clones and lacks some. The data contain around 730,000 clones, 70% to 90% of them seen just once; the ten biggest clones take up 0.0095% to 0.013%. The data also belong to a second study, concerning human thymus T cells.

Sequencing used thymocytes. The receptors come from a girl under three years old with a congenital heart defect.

The CDR3 reads CSARDETRAFF. The CDR3 nucleotides are TGCAGTGCTAGAGACGAGACTAGAGCTTTCTTT. The chain carries TRBV20-1 and TRBJ1-1; D is ambiguous. The CDR3 covers 11 residues. Germline CDR1 and CDR2: DFQATT and SNEGSKA (reference sequence). Trimming pared 0 bases from V and 10 bases from J, leaving 9 bases between.

CDR3 in DNA: TGTGCCACCCGGAGGGAAGATGGCTACACCTTC. As protein: CATRREDGYTF. The chain carries TRBV10-3 and TRBJ1-2; D call uncertain. The CDR3 extends over 11 amino acids. Trimming cost V 10 bases and J 6 bases, with 12 bases left between them. CDR1 and CDR2 (germline): ENHRY, SYGVKD.

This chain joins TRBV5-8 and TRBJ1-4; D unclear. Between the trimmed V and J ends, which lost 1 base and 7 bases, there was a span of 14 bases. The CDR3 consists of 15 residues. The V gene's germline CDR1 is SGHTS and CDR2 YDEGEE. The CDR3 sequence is CASSLKRGHPEKLFF. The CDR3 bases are TGTGCCAGCAGCTTGAAGCGGGGTCACCCTGAAAAACTGTTTTTT.

The CDR3 loop is CAWNTGGPNTF. In DNA form, the CDR3 reads TGTGCCTGGAACACAGGGGGACCTAACACCTTC. The chain is built from TRBV30 and TRBJ1-2, with 8 bases fitting TRBD1. V trimming: 4 bases; J trimming: 12 bases; junction bases outside the gene matches: 7. The CDR3 loop spans 11 amino acids. Germline CDR1 reads GTSNPN; CDR2 reads SVGIG (reference sequence).

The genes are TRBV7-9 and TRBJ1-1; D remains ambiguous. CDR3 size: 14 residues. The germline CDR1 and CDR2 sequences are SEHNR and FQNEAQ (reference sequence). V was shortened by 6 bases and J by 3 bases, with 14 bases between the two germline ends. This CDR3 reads CASSFRIRHTEAFF. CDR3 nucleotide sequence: TGTGCCAGCAGTTTCAGGATTAGGCACACTGAAGCTTTCTTT.

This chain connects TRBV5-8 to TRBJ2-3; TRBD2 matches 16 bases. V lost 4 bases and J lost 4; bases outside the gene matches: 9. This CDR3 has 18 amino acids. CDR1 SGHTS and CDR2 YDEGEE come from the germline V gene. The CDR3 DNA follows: TGTGCCAGCAGCCCGGGACTAGCGGGGGGGAGTTTATCAGATACGCAGTATTTT. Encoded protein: CASSPGLAGGSLSDTQYF.

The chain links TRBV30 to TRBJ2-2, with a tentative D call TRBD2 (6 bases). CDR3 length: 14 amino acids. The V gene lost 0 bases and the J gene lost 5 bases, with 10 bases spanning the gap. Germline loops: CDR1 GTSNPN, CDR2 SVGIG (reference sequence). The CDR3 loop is CAWSVLGRTGELFF. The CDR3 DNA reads TGTGCCTGGAGTGTACTTGGGAGGACCGGGGAGCTGTTTTTT. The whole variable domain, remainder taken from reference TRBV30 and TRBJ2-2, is SQTIHQWPATLVQPVGSPLSLECTVEGTSNPNLYWYRQAAGRGLQLLFYSVGIGQISSEVPQNLSASRPQDRQFILSSKKLLLSDSGFYLCAWSVLGRTGELFFGEGSRLTVL.

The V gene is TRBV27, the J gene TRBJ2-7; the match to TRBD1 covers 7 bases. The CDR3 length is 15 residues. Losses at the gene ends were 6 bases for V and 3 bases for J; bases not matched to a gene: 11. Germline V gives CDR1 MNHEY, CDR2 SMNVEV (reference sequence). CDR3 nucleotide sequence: TGTGCCAGCAGGACCCCCGGGACAGACGTCTACGAGCAGTACTTC. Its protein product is CASRTPGTDVYEQYF.

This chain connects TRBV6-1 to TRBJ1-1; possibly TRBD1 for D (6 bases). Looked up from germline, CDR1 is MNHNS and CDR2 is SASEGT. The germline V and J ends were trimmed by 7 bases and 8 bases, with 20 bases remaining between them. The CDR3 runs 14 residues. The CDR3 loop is CASTDMDSPSEAFF. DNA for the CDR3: TGTGCCAGCACTGATATGGACAGCCCAAGCGAAGCTTTCTTT.

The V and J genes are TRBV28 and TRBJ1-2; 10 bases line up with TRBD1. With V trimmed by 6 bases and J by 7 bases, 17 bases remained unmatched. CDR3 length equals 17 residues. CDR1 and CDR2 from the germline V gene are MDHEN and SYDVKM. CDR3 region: CASRHPGQGILWGGYTF. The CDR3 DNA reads TGTGCCAGCAGACATCCGGGACAGGGGATTCTATGGGGTGGCTACACCTTC.

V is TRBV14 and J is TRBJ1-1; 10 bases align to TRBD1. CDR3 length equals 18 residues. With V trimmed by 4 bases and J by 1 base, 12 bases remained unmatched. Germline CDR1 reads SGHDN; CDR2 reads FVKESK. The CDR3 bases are TGTGCCAGCAGCCCTGCCAGACAGGGGGCCGGGGAGAACACTGAAGCTTTCTTT. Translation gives CASSPARQGAGENTEAFF.

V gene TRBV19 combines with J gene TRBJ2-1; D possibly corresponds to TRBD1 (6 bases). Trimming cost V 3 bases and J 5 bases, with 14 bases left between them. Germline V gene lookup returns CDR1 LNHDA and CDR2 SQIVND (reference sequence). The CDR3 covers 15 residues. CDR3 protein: CASSIRDKSDNEQFF. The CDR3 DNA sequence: TGTGCCAGTAGTATTCGGGACAAGTCGGACAATGAGCAGTTCTTC. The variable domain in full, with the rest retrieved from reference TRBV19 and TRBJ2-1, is DGGITQSPKYLFRKEGQNVTLSCEQNLNHDAMYWYRQDPGQGLRLIYYSQIVNDFQKGDIAEGYSVSREKKESFPLTVTSAQKNPTAFYLCASSIRDKSDNEQFFGPGTRLTVL.

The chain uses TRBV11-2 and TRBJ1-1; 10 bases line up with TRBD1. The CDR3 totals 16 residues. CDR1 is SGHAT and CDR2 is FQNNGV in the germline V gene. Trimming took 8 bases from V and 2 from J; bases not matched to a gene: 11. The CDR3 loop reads CASAYGGQGINTEAFF. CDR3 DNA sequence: TGTGCCAGCGCGTACGGGGGACAGGGGATAAACACTGAAGCTTTCTTT.

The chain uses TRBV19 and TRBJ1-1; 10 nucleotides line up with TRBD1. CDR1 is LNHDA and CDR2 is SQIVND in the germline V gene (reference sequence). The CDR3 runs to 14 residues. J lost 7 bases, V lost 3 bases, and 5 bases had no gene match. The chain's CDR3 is CASSIEDRGDEAFF. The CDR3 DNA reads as TGTGCCAGTAGTATTGAGGACAGGGGGGATGAAGCTTTCTTT.

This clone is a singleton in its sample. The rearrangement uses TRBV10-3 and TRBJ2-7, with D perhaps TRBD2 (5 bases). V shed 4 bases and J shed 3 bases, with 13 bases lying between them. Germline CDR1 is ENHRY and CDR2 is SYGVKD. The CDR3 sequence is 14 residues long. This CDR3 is CAISVCRGNYEQYF. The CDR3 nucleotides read TGTGCCATCAGTGTTTGTCGGGGAAACTACGAGCAGTACTTC.

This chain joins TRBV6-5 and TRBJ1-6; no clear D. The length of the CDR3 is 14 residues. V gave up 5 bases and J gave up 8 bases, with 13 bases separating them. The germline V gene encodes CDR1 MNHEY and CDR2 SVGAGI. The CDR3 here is CASSSWSRDSPLHF. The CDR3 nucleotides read TGTGCCAGCAGTAGTTGGAGTCGGGATTCACCCCTCCACTTT.

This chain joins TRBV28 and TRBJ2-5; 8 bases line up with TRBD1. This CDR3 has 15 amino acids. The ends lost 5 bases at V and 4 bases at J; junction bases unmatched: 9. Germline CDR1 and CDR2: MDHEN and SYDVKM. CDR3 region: CASSGGQVWGETQYF. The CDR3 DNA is TGTGCCAGCAGTGGGGGACAGGTATGGGGAGAGACCCAGTACTTC.

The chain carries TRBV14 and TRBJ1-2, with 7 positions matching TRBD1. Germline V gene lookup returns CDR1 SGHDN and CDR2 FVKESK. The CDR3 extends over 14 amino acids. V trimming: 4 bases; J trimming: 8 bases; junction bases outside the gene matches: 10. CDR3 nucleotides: TGTGCCAGCAGCCCGAAGGAGAACAGGGGCGGCTACACCTTC. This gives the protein CASSPKENRGGYTF.

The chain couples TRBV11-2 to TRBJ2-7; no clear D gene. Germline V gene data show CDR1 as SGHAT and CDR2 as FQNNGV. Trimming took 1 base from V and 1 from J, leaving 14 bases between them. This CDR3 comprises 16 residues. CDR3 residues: CASSLGPCEVSYEQYF. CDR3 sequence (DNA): TGTGCCAGCAGCTTAGGGCCATGCGAGGTTTCCTACGAGCAGTACTTC. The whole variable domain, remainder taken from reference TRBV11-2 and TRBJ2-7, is EAGVAQSPRYKIIEKRQSVAFWCNPISGHATLYWYQQILGQGPKLLIQFQNNGVVDDSQLPKDRFSAERLKGVDSTLKIQPAKLEDSAVYLCASSLGPCEVSYEQYFGPGTRLTVT.

The CDR3 reads CASSFPVAGGRETQYF. CDR3 DNA sequence: TGCGCCAGCAGCTTTCCCGTGGCGGGGGGGCGGGAGACCCAGTACTTC. The V and J genes are TRBV5-1 and TRBJ2-5; 9 positions match TRBD2. This CDR3 comprises 16 residues. V dropped 2 bases and J dropped 5; count of bases not matched to a gene: 10. From germline, CDR1 is SGHRS and CDR2 YFSETQ.

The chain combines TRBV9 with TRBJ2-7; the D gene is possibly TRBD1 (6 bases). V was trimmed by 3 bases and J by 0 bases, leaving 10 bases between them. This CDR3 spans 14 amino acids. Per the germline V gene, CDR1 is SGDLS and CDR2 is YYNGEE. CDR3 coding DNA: TGTGCCAGCAGCGAGGACAGCTCCTCCTACGAGCAGTACTTC. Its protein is CASSEDSSSYEQYF.

Here the CDR3 reads CASSPAYFAGEADTQYF. The DNA for the CDR3 is TGTGCCAGCAGCCCGGCCTATTTTGCGGGGGAGGCAGATACGCAGTATTTT. The chain has TRBV5-4 and TRBJ2-3; 7 bases align to TRBD2. Germline V gives CDR1 SGHNT, CDR2 YYREEE (reference sequence). Trimming cost V 4 bases and J 4 bases; bases outside gene matches: 15. This CDR3 comprises 17 residues. The entire variable domain, with the rest obtained from reference TRBV5-4 and TRBJ2-3, is as follows: ETGVTQSPTHLIKTRGQQVTLRCSSQSGHNTVSWYQQALGQGPQFIFQYYREEENGRGNFPPRFSGLQFPNYSSELNVNALELDDSALYLCASSPAYFAGEADTQYFGPGTRLTVL.

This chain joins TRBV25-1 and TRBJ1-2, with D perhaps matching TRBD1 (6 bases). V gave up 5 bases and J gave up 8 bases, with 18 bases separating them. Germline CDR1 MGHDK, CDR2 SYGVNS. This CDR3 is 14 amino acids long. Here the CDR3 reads CASSTQRTAVGYTF. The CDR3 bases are TGTGCCAGCAGTACTCAAAGGACAGCGGTCGGCTACACCTTC.

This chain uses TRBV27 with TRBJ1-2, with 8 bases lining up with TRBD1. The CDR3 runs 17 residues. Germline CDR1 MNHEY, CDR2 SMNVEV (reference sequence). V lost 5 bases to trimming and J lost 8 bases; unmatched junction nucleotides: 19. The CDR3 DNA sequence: TGTGCCAGCAGTCCACAATTCGTTGGACAGGGCAGTTGGGGCTACACCTTC. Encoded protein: CASSPQFVGQGSWGYTF.